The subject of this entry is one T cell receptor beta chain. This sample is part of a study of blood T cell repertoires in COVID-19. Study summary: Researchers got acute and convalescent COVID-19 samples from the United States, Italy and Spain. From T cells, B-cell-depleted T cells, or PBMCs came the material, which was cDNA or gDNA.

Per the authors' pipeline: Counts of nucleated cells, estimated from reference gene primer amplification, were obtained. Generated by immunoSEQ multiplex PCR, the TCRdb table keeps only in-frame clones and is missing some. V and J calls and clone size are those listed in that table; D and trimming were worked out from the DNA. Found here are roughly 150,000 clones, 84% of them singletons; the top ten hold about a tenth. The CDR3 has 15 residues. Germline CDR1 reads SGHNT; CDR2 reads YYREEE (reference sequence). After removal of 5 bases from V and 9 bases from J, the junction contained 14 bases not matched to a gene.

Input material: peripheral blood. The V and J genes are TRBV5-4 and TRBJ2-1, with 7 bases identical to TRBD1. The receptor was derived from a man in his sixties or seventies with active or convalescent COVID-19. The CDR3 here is CASSPPGQRLGEQFF. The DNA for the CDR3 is TGTGCCAGCAGTCCTCCGGGACAGCGGCTGGGTGAGCAGTTCTTC.